These 26 T cell receptor beta chains originate from one sample sequenced in a study of blood T cell repertoires in COVID-19. The method was immunoSEQ multiplex PCR; TCRdb's version includes in-frame clones alone and lacks a portion of them. This sample has hundreds of thousands of clones, with around 88% found just once. Sequenced: PBMCs or T cells enriched from blood (not recorded which). Receptors were obtained from a man aged 35 to 55 who had recovered from COVID-19.

The rearrangement joins TRBV6-5 to TRBJ2-7; 8 bases agree with TRBD1. J gave up 3 bases and V 6 bases, and 10 bases lay outside the gene matches. This CDR3 region has 15 residues. CDR1 is MNHEY, CDR2 SVGAGI, per germline. The CDR3, as DNA: TGTGCCAGCAGGGGCGGGGCAGGGGGCTTCTACGAGCAGTACTTC. Amino acids: CASRGGAGGFYEQYF.

This chain uses TRBV7-9 with TRBJ2-3; 12 bases align to TRBD2. Germline CDR1 SEHNR, CDR2 FQNEAQ (reference sequence). V was clipped by 5 bases and J by 0 bases; unmatched bases: 9. The CDR3 extends over 18 amino acids. In DNA form, the CDR3 reads TGTGCCAGCAGCCCTCCTTTGACTAGCGGGAGTAGCACAGATACGCAGTATTTT. It specifies CASSPPLTSGSSTDTQYF. The complete variable domain, with remaining parts taken from reference TRBV7-9 and TRBJ2-3, reads DTGVSQNPRHKITKRGQNVTFRCDPISEHNRLYWYRQTLGQGPEFLTYFQNEAQLEKSRLLSDRFSAERPKGSFSTLEIQRTEQGDSAMYLCASSPPLTSGSSTDTQYFGPGTRLTVL.

The rearrangement joins TRBV5-1 to TRBJ2-5; 9 bases map to TRBD1. Germline-derived CDR1 and CDR2 are SGHRS and YFSETQ. This CDR3 has 14 residues. Trimming removed 2 bases from V and 5 bases from J; junction bases left unmatched: 4. CDR3 in amino acids: CASSLETGGETQYF. CDR3 coding DNA: TGCGCCAGCAGCTTAGAGACAGGGGGGGAGACCCAGTACTTC. Full variable domain (missing parts from reference TRBV5-1 and TRBJ2-5): KAGVTQTPRYLIKTRGQQVTLSCSPISGHRSVSWYQQTPGQGLQFLFEYFSETQRNKGNFPGRFSGRQFSNSRSEMNVSTLELGDSALYLCASSLETGGETQYFGPGTRLLVL.

This clone has only one observation. This rearrangement joins TRBV5-4 to TRBJ2-3; weak D call: TRBD1 (5 bases). Germline V gives CDR1 SGHNT, CDR2 YYREEE (reference sequence). There are 16 residues in the CDR3. Trimming cost V 0 bases and J 1 base, with 12 bases left between them. CDR3 in DNA: TGTGCCAGCAGCTTGGGTTGGTCCAGGGGCACAGATACGCAGTATTTT. Protein product: CASSLGWSRGTDTQYF.

Notes on this clone: This same CDR3 is encoded by further DNA sequences in the sample. The V and J genes are TRBV19 and TRBJ1-1; D uncertain. The V and J ends lost 2 bases and 1 base respectively, with 5 bases between them. The CDR3 runs 13 residues. Germline assignment: CDR1 LNHDA and CDR2 SQIVND (reference sequence). CDR3 amino acids: CASSISQNTEAFF. The DNA for the CDR3 is TGTGCCAGTAGTATATCCCAGAACACTGAAGCTTTCTTT.

The chain links TRBV2 to TRBJ2-6, with D possibly TRBD1 on 6 matching bases. This CDR3 spans 17 amino acids. V lost 7 bases and J lost 0, with 16 bases in between. Per germline, CDR1 SNHLY and CDR2 FYNNEI. The CDR3 region has the DNA TGTGCCAGCACCCAGGGGTTAGCTAGCTCTGGGGCCAACGTCCTGACTTTC. The encoded protein is CASTQGLASSGANVLTF.

The CDR3, as DNA: TGTGCCAGCAGCACGGGACAGAACACCGGGGAGCTGTTTTTT. It yields the protein CASSTGQNTGELFF. J is TRBJ2-2 and V is TRBV11-2, with D possibly matching TRBD1 (6 bases). The CDR3 is 14 amino acids. Trimming cost V 5 bases and J 1 base, with 8 bases left between them. Germline CDR1 reads SGHAT; CDR2 reads FQNNGV.

The genes are TRBV6-6 and TRBJ1-2; TRBD1 matches at 8 bases. This CDR3 has 15 residues. Germline V gene sequence: CDR1 MNHNY, CDR2 SVGAGI (reference sequence). Losses at the gene ends were 5 bases for V and 5 bases for J; bases not matched to a gene: 10. The CDR3 nucleotides are TGTGCCAGCAGTACCAGGACAGGGATGGGATATGGCTACACCTTC. It translates to CASSTRTGMGYGYTF.

The chain uses TRBV6-5 and TRBJ1-5; D is unclear. V was shortened by 8 bases and J by 5 bases, with 10 bases between the two germline ends. The CDR3 totals 12 residues. Germline-derived CDR1 and CDR2 are MNHEY and SVGAGI. DNA for the CDR3: TGTGCCAGCGGTAGCGGGTATCAGCCCCAGCATTTT. This encodes CASGSGYQPQHF.

This clone was counted between two and nine times. The genes are TRBV2 and TRBJ1-5, with 8 nucleotides matching TRBD1. The CDR3 spans 16 residues. Germline CDR1 is SNHLY and CDR2 is FYNNEI. With 6 bases clipped from V and 4 bases from J, the junction kept 11 bases outside the gene matches. CDR3 nucleotide sequence: TGTGCCAGCAGCAAAACAGCCGGACAGGGTAATCAGCCCCAGCATTTT. This codes for CASSKTAGQGNQPQHF. The variable domain in full, with the rest retrieved from reference TRBV2 and TRBJ1-5, is EPEVTQTPSHQVTQMGQEVILRCVPISNHLYFYWYRQILGQKVEFLVSFYNNEISEKSEIFDDQFSVERPDGSNFTLKIRSTKLEDSAMYFCASSKTAGQGNQPQHFGDGTRLSIL.

The rearrangement joins TRBV7-3 to TRBJ2-1, with TRBD1 identical over 10 bases. The CDR3 covers 18 residues. Germline V lookup: CDR1 SGHTA, CDR2 FQGTGA. With V trimmed by 3 bases and J by 6 bases, 14 bases remained unmatched. The CDR3 spells CASSLTGLDRGRFNEQFF. The CDR3 coding sequence is TGTGCCAGCAGCTTGACTGGGCTTGACAGGGGGCGCTTCAATGAGCAGTTCTTC.

This clone was seen once. The V call is TRBV28, the J call TRBJ2-7, with a weak D call TRBD1 (6 bases). Trimming pared 10 bases from V and 1 base from J, leaving 23 bases between. The CDR3 loop spans 16 amino acids. Germline CDR1 is MDHEN and CDR2 is SYDVKM. CDR3 amino acids: CATAGTSQGISYEQYF. CDR3 sequence (DNA): TGTGCCACCGCGGGTACATCACAGGGTATATCCTACGAGCAGTACTTC.

The CDR3 spells CARGDDNTGELFF. The CDR3 DNA is TGTGCCAGAGGAGACGACAACACCGGGGAGCTGTTTTTT. This sequence joins TRBV2 and TRBJ2-2; D unresolved. The CDR3 has 13 amino acids. In germline, CDR1 is SNHLY, CDR2 FYNNEI. V gave up 9 bases and J gave up 2 bases, with 10 bases separating them.

V and J are TRBV6-2 or TRBV6-3 and TRBJ2-1, with 9 bases matching TRBD2. CDR3 size: 14 residues. CDR1 MNHEY and CDR2 SVGEGT come from the germline V gene. J gave up 7 bases and V 4 bases, and 5 bases lay outside the gene matches. Written as DNA, the CDR3 is TGTGCCAGCAGTTGGCGACTAGCGGAAAATGAGCAGTTCTTC. Translated: CASSWRLAENEQFF.

The rearrangement links TRBV7-6 to TRBJ2-5; 8 nucleotides line up with TRBD1. Germline V gene sequence: CDR1 SGHVS, CDR2 FNYEAQ. Unmatched junction bases numbered 11, after V lost 3 bases and J lost 2 bases. The CDR3 is 17 residues long. As DNA, the CDR3 is TGTGCCAGCAGCTTGTCCCTCCAGGGGGCAGGTCAAGAGACCCAGTACTTC. Translated: CASSLSLQGAGQETQYF.

The chain combines TRBV13 with TRBJ2-3; 8 bases match TRBD2. The CDR3 is 18 residues long. CDR1 is PRHDT and CDR2 is FYEKMQ in the germline V gene (reference sequence). V lost 1 base to trimming and J lost 5 bases; unmatched junction nucleotides: 14. The CDR3 sequence is CASSLAPWGSGMVDTQYF. The CDR3 DNA follows: TGTGCCAGCAGCTTAGCCCCCTGGGGTAGCGGGATGGTAGATACGCAGTATTTT.

This clone has just a few counts. This sequence joins TRBV7-2 and TRBJ2-6; no clear D gene. This CDR3 is 14 amino acids long. Trimming took 3 bases from V and 2 from J, leaving 5 bases between them. From germline, CDR1 is SGHTA and CDR2 FQGNSA. In DNA form, the CDR3 reads TGTGCCAGCAGCTTTTTAACTGGGGCCAACGTCCTGACTTTC. Protein sequence: CASSFLTGANVLTF.

The rearrangement links TRBV3-1 (or the pseudogene TRBV3-2) to TRBJ1-4; D gene unclear. V dropped 5 bases and J dropped 8 bases, with 15 bases sitting between them. There are 14 residues in the CDR3. CDR1 is LGHDT, CDR2 YNNKEL, per germline (reference sequence). CDR3 coding DNA: TGTGCCAGCAGCGCTCGGGGTTTCATGGAAAAACTGTTTTTT. This translates into CASSARGFMEKLFF.

The sample holds a few counts of this clone. This rearrangement joins TRBV28 to TRBJ2-7; tentatively, D is TRBD2 (6 bases). The V end lost 8 bases, the J end lost 0 bases, and 14 bases lay between the germline ends. This CDR3 has 14 amino acids. Germline CDR1 and CDR2: MDHEN and SYDVKM. Written as DNA, the CDR3 is TGTGCCAGCGAGGGCGCGGAGGGCTCCTACGAGCAGTACTTC. Translated: CASEGAEGSYEQYF. Based on the CDR3 plus reference TRBV28 and TRBJ2-7, the full variable domain is DVKVTQSSRYLVKRTGEKVFLECVQDMDHENMFWYRQDPGLGLRLIYFSYDVKMKEKGDIPEGYSVSREKKERFSLILESASTNQTSMYLCASEGAEGSYEQYFGPGTRLTVT.

The chain is built from TRBV4-2 and TRBJ2-3; no definite D call. V lost 0 bases and J 5 bases, leaving 9 bases between the germline ends. From germline, CDR1 is LGHNA and CDR2 YNFKEQ. The CDR3 loop spans 14 amino acids. The CDR3 coding sequence is TGTGCCAGCAGCCAAGATCGCGCGAAAGATACGCAGTATTTT. This sequence encodes CASSQDRAKDTQYF.

V usage is TRBV6-1 and J usage is TRBJ1-3; 9 positions match TRBD1. CDR3 length: 19 residues. V shed 6 bases, J shed 1 base, and the junction held 16 bases outside the gene matches. Germline assignment: CDR1 MNHNS and CDR2 SASEGT. CDR3 in DNA: TGTGCCAGCAGCGAATTCAACCTCCGGGACAGGGTATCTGGAAACACCATATATTTT. It translates to CASSEFNLRDRVSGNTIYF.

The V gene is TRBV6-2 or TRBV6-3, the J gene TRBJ2-7; D gene ambiguous. Trimming left V 2 bases short and J 6 bases short, with 11 bases between. The CDR3 sequence is 13 residues long. Germline-derived CDR1 and CDR2 are MNHEY and SVGEGT. The CDR3 bases are TGTGCCAGCAGTTACGACTTATTTAGCGAGCAGTACTTC. The encoded protein is CASSYDLFSEQYF.

CDR3 loop: CASSHPPGQGYEQYF. CDR3 DNA sequence: TGCGCCAGCAGCCACCCACCGGGACAGGGTTACGAGCAGTACTTC. V gene TRBV4-1 combines with J gene TRBJ2-7; 9 bases agree with TRBD1. J was trimmed by 4 bases and V by 3 bases; bases with no gene match: 7. Germline-derived CDR1 and CDR2 are MGHRA and YSYEKL. This CDR3 comprises 15 residues.

V and J are TRBV19 and TRBJ1-1; 9 bases match TRBD1. Trimming removed 4 bases from V and 0 bases from J; junction bases left unmatched: 6. The CDR3 covers 16 residues. Germline V lookup: CDR1 LNHDA, CDR2 SQIVND (reference sequence). DNA of the CDR3: TGTGCCAGTAGTACATCCGGGACAGGGATGAACACTGAAGCTTTCTTT. Protein sequence: CASSTSGTGMNTEAFF.

This clone has only one observation. The chain joins TRBV5-1 to TRBJ2-2; D possibly corresponds to TRBD2 (5 bases). CDR1 is SGHRS, CDR2 YFSETQ, per germline. The V and J ends lost 6 bases and 0 bases respectively, with 9 bases between them. The CDR3 loop spans 14 amino acids. This CDR3 reads CASKRDANTGELFF. CDR3 nucleotide sequence: TGCGCCAGCAAACGGGATGCGAACACCGGGGAGCTGTTTTTT.

The chain joins TRBV19 to TRBJ2-2; 9 bases fit TRBD1. V shed 6 bases, J shed 9 bases, and the junction held 11 bases outside the gene matches. From germline, CDR1 is LNHDA and CDR2 SQIVND (reference sequence). The CDR3 contains 15 residues. CDR3 DNA sequence: TGTGCCAGTAGGACCGGGACAGGGATAAACCGGGAGCTGTTTTTT. Encoded protein: CASRTGTGINRELFF. The whole variable domain, filled in from reference TRBV19 and TRBJ2-2, reads DGGITQSPKYLFRKEGQNVTLSCEQNLNHDAMYWYRQDPGQGLRLIYYSQIVNDFQKGDIAEGYSVSREKKESFPLTVTSAQKNPTAFYLCASRTGTGINRELFFGEGSRLTVL.